This TCR beta chain originates from a study of blood T cell repertoires in COVID-19. Study details: From T cells, B-cell-depleted T cells, or PBMCs came the material, which was cDNA or gDNA.

The CDR3 covers 19 residues. The ends were cut back, 0 bases at V and 5 bases at J, with 23 bases in the middle. CDR1 and CDR2 from the germline V gene are MNHEY and SVGEGT. Original handling: The authors estimated nucleated cell counts from reference gene primer amplification. The data were produced by immunoSEQ multiplex PCR, yet TCRdb's version contains in-frame clones alone and is incomplete. Clone size and the V and J calls come from that table; the DNA yielded D and trimming. Seen here are approximately 250,000 clones, around 87% observed once, and the top ten hold over 5%. The V and J genes are TRBV6-2 or TRBV6-3 and TRBJ1-5; no firm D call. The sequenced sample consisted of peripheral blood. This clonotype originated in a woman aged 55-69 years with COVID-19, enrolled during active disease. This CDR3 is CASSYSLANDLLADQPQHF. The CDR3 DNA follows: TGTGCCAGCAGTTACTCGTTAGCAAATGACCTACTAGCGGATCAGCCCCAGCATTTT.